This TCR beta chain stems from a study of cytomegalovirus exposure and HLA in healthy donors (dated by TCRdb to about 2017). General notes on the study: An earlier analysis of several hundred of the donors reported 276 Gb of sequence data and 117 million unique TCR beta sequences from about 200 million T cells. An earlier analysis of nearly 600 of the donors applied high-throughput TCR beta sequencing to assess whether each TCR beta V gene segment acted as functional or pseudogenic. A later genetic analysis used genome-wide SNP genotypes for about three fifths of the roughly 700 donors, treating that subset as a discovery cohort. The study profiled the T cell repertoires of fewer than 850 subjects by immunosequencing and related them to cytomegalovirus serostatus. In the later analysis, no new phenotypic data were used to find candidate immune exposures; instead, reliance was placed on TCR beta sequences and their occurrence across donors. The number of donors typed differed by locus, with about 629-640 for A, B, C, DRB1 and DQB1, about 500 for DQA1, about 610 for DPA1, and some 440 for DPB1. The study was designed to test whether signatures of past pathogen exposure could be identified by cataloging public T cell receptors. Roughly five DR-DQ haplotypes were treated as single units for association and clustering because of strong linkage in the cohort. To predict cytomegalovirus infection status, the study combined high-throughput TCR immunosequencing, statistical association of individual TCRs with disease status, and machine learning. In addition to the first cohort of around 670 subjects, a separate validation cohort of around 110 different subjects was used. Donor age, sex, ethnicity and CMV serostatus were compiled alongside the repertoire data. To study patterns of TCR occurrence, a later analysis re-analyzed previously published TCR beta repertoires from 500 to 850 donors and added high-resolution HLA genotyping. HLA typing included class I and class II loci at four-digit resolution. Among approximately 370 genotyped donors of the cohort, an average of roughly 230,000 unique TCR beta nucleotide sequences was sequenced per donor, of which about 19% were non-productive. Approximately 310 gigabases of sequencing data and around 88 million unique TCR sequences made up an early release that covered fewer than 650 HLA-typed donors. Of the roughly 400 genotyped donors, approximately 80% were placed in the genetic ancestry cluster associated with self-reported Caucasian donors. Every discovery cohort repertoire had been produced on one sequencing platform. Study-level results and caveats: Because HLA typing was missing for some donors at each locus, association tests included only the typed subset. Most TCR sequences were seen in very few donors, while some public TCRs were found in many individuals. A further reported finding was that TCR beta sequences accurately predicted the HLA-A and HLA-B alleles for most subjects in the first cohort. Broadly in line with IMGT annotations, most TCR beta V segments showed up in productive rearrangements about 90% or about 30% of the time in an earlier analysis of 450 to 750 of the donors. The authors suggested that the approach could potentially be extended to other disease states and immunological phenotypes. A cluster of highly shared sequence variants was judged likely to represent a technical artifact of the sequencing pipeline. An association between a missense DCLRE1C variant and V-gene and J-gene trimming of TCR beta chains was found in a later genetic analysis and replicated in an independent cohort. The classifier was reported to diagnose cytomegalovirus status with high specificity and sensitivity in both the original and validation cohorts. Because counts were too low, about 17 rarely observed V segments, including chromosome 9 orphons, were excluded from the earlier analysis of around 590 of the donors. According to a later analysis, parvovirus B19, influenza, CMV and Epstein-Barr virus appeared linked to several top co-occurrence clusters. A later analysis associated 15,000 or so TCR beta sequences with specific HLA alleles at a false discovery rate of 0.05. A later analysis found that HLA-associated TCR beta chains were more clonally expanded and had lower generation probabilities than equally common non-associated chains. Assigning TCR associations to individual alleles was difficult when HLA alleles, especially DR and DQ, strongly co-occurred. Three of the identified cytomegalovirus-associated TCR beta chains were confirmed in vitro to be specific for cytomegalovirus antigens. Roughly uniform sequencing depth across donors was assumed in presence/absence analyses, although this assumption may not hold. A later analysis found that TCR association rates varied across HLA loci, with DRB1 alleles showing the most associated TCRs and HLA-C alleles the fewest. Most CMV-associated TCR beta chains appeared to be HLA-restricted in a later analysis, and the HLA associations seemed to be driven largely by CMV exposure. Some IMGT-functional V segments, including TRBV6-2 and TRBV6-3, could not be told apart with the 87-base-pair reads, so those segments were excluded. Correlated functional status among segregating V segments might be attributable to linkage disequilibrium, but an unknown experimental factor could not be ruled out. The study listed approximately 160 TCR beta chains as associated with cytomegalovirus. Compared with the roughly 720-donor mean, donors in an Asian-associated ancestry cluster had fewer N-insertions in productive TCRs, according to a later genetic analysis. The cohort was sequenced for TCR beta chains only, and without alpha or paired-chain data the features that could be detected were limited. For the cohort, immune exposure information was limited to CMV serostatus.

The cohort was made up of hundreds of healthy bone marrow donors. At the time of sampling, all cohort members were nominally healthy, though unrecorded immune exposures were likely present. The donor tested CMV seropositive, placing the donor among the 289 seropositive members of the cohort. A peripheral blood sample was provided by each donor, and peripheral blood mononuclear cells were used for TCR beta sequencing. Genomic DNA extraction from the blood cell samples was performed with the Qiagen DNeasy Blood Extraction Kit. The method behind the library was the immunoSEQ multiplex PCR assay. The multiplex PCR relied on a mix of 60 forward primers for TCR Vbeta segments and 13 reverse primers for TCR Jbeta segments. The CDR3 region of rearranged TCR beta genes was amplified from genomic DNA with a multiplex PCR assay. The Illumina HiSeq System was used to sequence the amplified TCR beta libraries as 87-base-pair reads. The authors' pipeline ran thus. Across the roughly 670 repertoires, a later analysis counted tens of millions of unique TCR beta chains, roughly 11 million of which were shared by at least two donors. Raw reads were error-corrected and collapsed into unique sequences by a nearest-neighbor algorithm in which closely related sequences were merged to remove PCR and sequencing errors. CDR3 sequences were aligned to IMGT reference sequences to assign V, D and J gene segments. Each retained sequence needed at least a six-nucleotide match to both a V gene segment and a J gene segment. A rearrangement counted as productive if the CDR3 had no stop codons and remained in frame with V and J, and every other rearrangement counted as non-productive. Following IMGT convention, CDR3 was defined as the stretch from the second conserved V-encoded cysteine up to the conserved J-encoded phenylalanine. Sequences without an unambiguous match to a single V gene segment were excluded from the earlier analysis of 450 to 650 of the donors. In an earlier analysis of 450 to 750 of the donors, a V segment was called functional when productive rearrangements were above 56.7%, and segregating when the standard deviation between donors exceeded 5%. A statistical classification framework was built for diagnosing cytomegalovirus status from the catalog of TCR beta chain sequences. V and J gene assignment, in a later analysis, came from comparing TCR nucleotide sequences with IMGT/GENE-DB human TR gene sequences. Using the TCRdist pipeline, a later analysis assigned CDR3 sequences along with most-parsimonious VDJ recombination scenarios. In a later analysis, each TCR beta chain was defined by its CDR3 amino acid sequence together with its V-gene family, and reads without a unique V-gene family were excluded. As a way to deal with suspected cross-contamination and a sequencing artifact, a later analysis dropped hundreds of nucleotide sequences that were highly shared and had low generation probability. In a later analysis, a clonal expansion index for each public chain was calculated from normalized within-repertoire ranks of inferred template counts. Generation probabilities in a later analysis came from a VDJ recombination model fitted to out-of-frame rearrangements, and those results were checked against IGoR. In a later analysis, TCR-TCR, TCR-HLA and TCR-CMV co-occurrence was scored with hypergeometric tests, and a repertoire-size bias correction was applied to TCR pairs. To estimate false discovery rates, a later analysis permuted the HLA or CMV assignments 20 times. In a later analysis, co-occurring TCRs were grouped with DBSCAN, and TCRdist sequence similarity was added when clustering was performed within HLA-allele-positive subsets. Repertoires with fewer than 30,000 or more than 120,000 public chains were left out of co-occurrence clustering, as were about 5 repertoires with anomalous nucleotide sharing. TCRdb stores this immuneACCESS table with in-frame sequences only. Part of the clones is absent; in the studies checked, under half of the shortfall reflects unresolved V genes, and no reason is known for the rest. That table supplies the V and J calls and clone size; D and trimming were determined from the DNA. The sample table contains more than 95,000 clones; only one count was recorded for roughly 80% of them. Approximately 10% of the sample lies in the top ten.

Turning to this clone: The antigen it binds to is not known. No per-base quality is available; no much larger clone lies one base away.

At the junction V is shortened by 5 bases and J by 2 bases; bases outside the gene matches: 7. Including the terminal cysteine and phenylalanine, the CDR3 comprises 15 residues. Just CDR3 DNA is preserved here, 45 bases in frame from base 1. Looking up the germline V gene yields CDR1 SGHTA and CDR2 FQGTGA. The clonotype was recovered from a man aged 25-40 years in good health and CMV-seropositive. Here the chain combines TRBV7-3 and TRBJ2-3; TRBD2 lines up with 7 middle nucleotides. Source material: PBMCs. The nucleotide sequence reads TGTGCCAGCAGCGGGGCTAGCGGATACACAGATACGCAGTATTTT. Translated, this is CASSGASGYTDTQYF.